This T cell receptor (beta chain) originates from a study of T cell changes during pregnancy in multiple sclerosis. The V end was cut by 5 bases, the J end by 7 bases, with 12 bases between. CDR3 size: 12 residues. Germline V CDR1 and CDR2: SGHVS, FNYEAQ. Method: immunoSEQ multiplex PCR; TCRdb's copy keeps in-frame clones and lacks some. The sample includes approximately 46,000 clones, around nine tenths of them seen just once. This specimen was CD4+ T cells from peripheral blood mononuclear cells, taken after pregnancy. This TCR derives from a female donor with multiple sclerosis, enrolled in a pregnancy study. The chain couples TRBV7-6 to TRBJ2-7; possibly TRBD1 for D (6 bases). The CDR3 sequence: CASSLGQTEQYF. The CDR3 DNA reads TGTGCCAGCAGCCTCGGACAGACTGAGCAGTACTTC. The variable domain in full, with the rest retrieved from reference TRBV7-6 and TRBJ2-7, is GAGVSQSPRYKVTKRGQDVALRCDPISGHVSLYWYRQALGQGPEFLTYFNYEAQQDKSGLPNDRFSAERPEGSISTLTIQRTEQRDSAMYRCASSLGQTEQYFGPGTRLTVT.